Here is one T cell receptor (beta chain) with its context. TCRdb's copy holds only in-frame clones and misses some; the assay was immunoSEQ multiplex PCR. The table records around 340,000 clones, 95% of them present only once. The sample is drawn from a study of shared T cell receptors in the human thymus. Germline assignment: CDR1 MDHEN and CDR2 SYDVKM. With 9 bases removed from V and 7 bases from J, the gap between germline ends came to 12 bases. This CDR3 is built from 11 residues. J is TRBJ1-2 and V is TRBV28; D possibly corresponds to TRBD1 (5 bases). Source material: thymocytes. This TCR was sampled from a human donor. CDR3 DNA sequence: TGTGCCAGTTACCAGGGCTGTGGCTACACCTTC. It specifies CASYQGCGYTF.